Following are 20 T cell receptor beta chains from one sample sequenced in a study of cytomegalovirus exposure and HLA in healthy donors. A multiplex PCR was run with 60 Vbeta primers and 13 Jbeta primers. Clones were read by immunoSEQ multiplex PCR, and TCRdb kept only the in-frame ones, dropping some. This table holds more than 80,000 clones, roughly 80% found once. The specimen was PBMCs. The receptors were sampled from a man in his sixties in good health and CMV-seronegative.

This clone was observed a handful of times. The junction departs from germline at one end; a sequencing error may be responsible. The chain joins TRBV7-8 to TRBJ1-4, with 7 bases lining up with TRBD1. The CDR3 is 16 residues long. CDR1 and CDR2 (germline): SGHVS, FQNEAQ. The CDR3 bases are TGTGCCAGCAGCTACTCTGGGACAGCAACCAATGAAAAACTGTTTTTT. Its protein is CASSYSGTATNEKLFF.

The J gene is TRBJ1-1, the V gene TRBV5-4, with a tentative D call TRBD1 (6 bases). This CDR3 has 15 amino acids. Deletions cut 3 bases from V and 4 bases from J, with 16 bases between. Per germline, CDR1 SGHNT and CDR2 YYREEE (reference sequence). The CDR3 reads CASSWGGEGGTEAFF. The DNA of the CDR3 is TGTGCCAGCAGCTGGGGGGGGGAAGGGGGCACTGAAGCTTTCTTT.

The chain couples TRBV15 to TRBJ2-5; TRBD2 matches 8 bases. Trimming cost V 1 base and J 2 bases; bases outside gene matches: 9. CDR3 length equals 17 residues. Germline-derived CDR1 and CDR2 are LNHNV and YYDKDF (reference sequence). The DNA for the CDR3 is TGTGCCACCAGCAGAGGGTCTTCTAGCGGGCCACAAGAGACCCAGTACTTC. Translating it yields CATSRGSSSGPQETQYF.

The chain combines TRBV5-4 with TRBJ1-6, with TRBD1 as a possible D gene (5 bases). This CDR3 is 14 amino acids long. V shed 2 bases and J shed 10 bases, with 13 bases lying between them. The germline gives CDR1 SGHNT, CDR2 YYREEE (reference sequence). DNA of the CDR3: TGTGCCAGCAGCTTATGGGCGGAGGGGTCACCCCTCCACTTT. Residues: CASSLWAEGSPLHF.

The CDR3 DNA follows: TGTGCCAGCATCCTACGTGGCGGGGGGGATGTTGCGTATTTT. Translating gives CASILRGGGDVAYF. This rearrangement joins TRBV27 to TRBJ2-3; 9 bases are shared with TRBD2. Germline V gene sequence: CDR1 MNHEY, CDR2 SMNVEV (reference sequence). The CDR3 loop spans 14 amino acids. J lost 14 bases, V lost 7 bases, and 16 bases had no gene match.

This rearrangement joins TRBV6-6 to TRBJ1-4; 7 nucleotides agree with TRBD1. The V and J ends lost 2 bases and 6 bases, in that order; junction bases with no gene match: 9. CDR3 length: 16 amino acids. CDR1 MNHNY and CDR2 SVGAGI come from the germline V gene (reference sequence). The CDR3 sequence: CASSYTRQGGYEKLFF. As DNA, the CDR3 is TGTGCCAGCAGTTACACACGACAGGGCGGGTATGAAAAACTGTTTTTT.

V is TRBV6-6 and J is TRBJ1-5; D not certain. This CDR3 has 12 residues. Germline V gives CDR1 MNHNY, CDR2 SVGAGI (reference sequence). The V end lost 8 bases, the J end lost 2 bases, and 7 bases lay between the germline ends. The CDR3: CASSPGNQPQHF. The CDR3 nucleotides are TGTGCCAGCTCCCCCGGCAATCAGCCCCAGCATTTT.

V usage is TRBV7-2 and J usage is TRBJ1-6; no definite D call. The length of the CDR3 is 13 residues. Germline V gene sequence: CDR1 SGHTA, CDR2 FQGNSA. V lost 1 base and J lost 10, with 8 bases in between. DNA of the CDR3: TGTGCCAGCAGCTTAGGGCACCCATCACCCCTCCACTTT. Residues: CASSLGHPSPLHF. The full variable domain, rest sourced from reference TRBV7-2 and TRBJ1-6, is GAGVSQSPSNKVTEKGKDVELRCDPISGHTALYWYRQSLGQGLEFLIYFQGNSAPDKSGLPSDRFSAERTGGSVSTLTIQRTQQEDSAVYLCASSLGHPSPLHFGNGTRLTVT.

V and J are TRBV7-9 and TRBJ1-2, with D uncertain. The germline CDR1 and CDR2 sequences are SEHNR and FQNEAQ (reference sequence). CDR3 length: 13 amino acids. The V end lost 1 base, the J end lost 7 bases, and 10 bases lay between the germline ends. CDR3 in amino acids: CASSLEENSGYTF. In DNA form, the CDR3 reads TGTGCCAGCAGCTTAGAAGAAAACAGTGGCTACACCTTC.

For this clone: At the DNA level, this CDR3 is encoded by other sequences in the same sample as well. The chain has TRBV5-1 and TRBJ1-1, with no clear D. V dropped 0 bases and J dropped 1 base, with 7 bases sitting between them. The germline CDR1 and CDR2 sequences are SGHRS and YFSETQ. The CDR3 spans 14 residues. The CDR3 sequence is CASSLAPENTEAFF. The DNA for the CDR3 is TGCGCCAGCAGCTTGGCGCCAGAGAACACTGAAGCTTTCTTT.

The DNA of the CDR3 is TGTGCCAGCGGGGGCCTCGCTAGCAATCAGCCCCAGCATTTT. Protein sequence: CASGGLASNQPQHF. V usage is TRBV7-9 and J usage is TRBJ1-5; D possibly corresponds to TRBD1 (6 bases). The CDR3 contains 14 residues. V lost 8 bases and J 0 bases, leaving 11 bases between the germline ends. CDR1 and CDR2 from the germline V gene are SEHNR and FQNEAQ (reference sequence). The complete variable domain, with remaining parts taken from reference TRBV7-9 and TRBJ1-5, reads DTGVSQNPRHKITKRGQNVTFRCDPISEHNRLYWYRQTLGQGPEFLTYFQNEAQLEKSRLLSDRFSAERPKGSFSTLEIQRTEQGDSAMYLCASGGLASNQPQHFGDGTRLSIL.

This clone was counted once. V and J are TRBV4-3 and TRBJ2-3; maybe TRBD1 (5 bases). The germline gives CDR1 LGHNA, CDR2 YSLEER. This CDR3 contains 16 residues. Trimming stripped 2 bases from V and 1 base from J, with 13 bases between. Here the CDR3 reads CASSQSQGWGTDTQYF. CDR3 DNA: TGCGCCAGCAGCCAAAGCCAGGGCTGGGGCACAGATACGCAGTATTTT.

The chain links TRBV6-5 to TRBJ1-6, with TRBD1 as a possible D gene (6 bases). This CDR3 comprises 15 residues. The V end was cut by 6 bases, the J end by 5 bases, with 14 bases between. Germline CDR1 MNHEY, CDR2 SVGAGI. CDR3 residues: CASSLDSFNNSPLHF. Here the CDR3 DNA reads TGTGCCAGCAGCTTGGACAGCTTTAATAATTCACCCCTCCACTTT.

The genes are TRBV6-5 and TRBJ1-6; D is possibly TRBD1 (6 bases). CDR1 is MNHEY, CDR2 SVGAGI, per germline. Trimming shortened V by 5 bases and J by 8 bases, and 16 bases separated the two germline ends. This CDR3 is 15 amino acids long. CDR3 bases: TGTGCCAGCAGTCCCACGTACAGGGCTGATTCACCCCTCCACTTT. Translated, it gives CASSPTYRADSPLHF.

The CDR3 here is CAWSPIPGQGNTEAFF. DNA of the CDR3: TGTGCCTGGAGCCCCATACCGGGACAGGGGAACACTGAAGCTTTCTTT. This chain uses TRBV30 with TRBJ1-1; the match to TRBD1 covers 9 bases. Per the germline V gene, CDR1 is GTSNPN and CDR2 is SVGIG (reference sequence). This CDR3 is 16 amino acids long. The trim removed 3 bases at V and 1 base at J, leaving 9 bases unmatched.

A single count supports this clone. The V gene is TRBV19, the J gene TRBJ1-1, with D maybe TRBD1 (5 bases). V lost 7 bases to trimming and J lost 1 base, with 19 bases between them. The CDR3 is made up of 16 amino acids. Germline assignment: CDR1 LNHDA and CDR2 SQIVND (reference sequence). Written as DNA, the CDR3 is TGTGCCAGTACTCCATTCCGGGGGAGTCAGAACACTGAAGCTTTCTTT. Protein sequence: CASTPFRGSQNTEAFF.

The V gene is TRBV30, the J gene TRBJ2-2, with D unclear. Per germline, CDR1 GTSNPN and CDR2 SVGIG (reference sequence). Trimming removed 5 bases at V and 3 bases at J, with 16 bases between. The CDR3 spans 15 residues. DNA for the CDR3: TGTGCCTGGGGCGGTCGCGTACGGGACACCGGGGAGCTGTTTTTT. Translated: CAWGGRVRDTGELFF.

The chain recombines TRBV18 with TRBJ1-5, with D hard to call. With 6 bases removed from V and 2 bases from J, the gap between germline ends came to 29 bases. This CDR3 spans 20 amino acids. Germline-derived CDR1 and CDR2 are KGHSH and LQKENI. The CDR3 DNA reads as TGTGCCAGCTCCCGCCCCCCCGGGTCCACGGGTTCGGAGGGCAATCAGCCCCAGCATTTT. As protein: CASSRPPGSTGSEGNQPQHF.

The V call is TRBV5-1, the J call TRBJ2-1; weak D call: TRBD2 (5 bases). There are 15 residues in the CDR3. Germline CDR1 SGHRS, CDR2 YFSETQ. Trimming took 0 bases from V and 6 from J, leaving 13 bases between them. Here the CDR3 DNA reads TGCGCCAGCAGCTTGGCCGGGCTAGCTGGCAATGAGCAGTTCTTC. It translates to CASSLAGLAGNEQFF.

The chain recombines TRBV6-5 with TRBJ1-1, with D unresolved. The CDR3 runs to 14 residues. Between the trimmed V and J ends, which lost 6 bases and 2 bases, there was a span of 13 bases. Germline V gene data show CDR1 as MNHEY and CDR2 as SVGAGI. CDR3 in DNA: TGTGCCAGCAGCCAACTAAAAACAAACACTGAAGCTTTCTTT. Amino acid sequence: CASSQLKTNTEAFF.